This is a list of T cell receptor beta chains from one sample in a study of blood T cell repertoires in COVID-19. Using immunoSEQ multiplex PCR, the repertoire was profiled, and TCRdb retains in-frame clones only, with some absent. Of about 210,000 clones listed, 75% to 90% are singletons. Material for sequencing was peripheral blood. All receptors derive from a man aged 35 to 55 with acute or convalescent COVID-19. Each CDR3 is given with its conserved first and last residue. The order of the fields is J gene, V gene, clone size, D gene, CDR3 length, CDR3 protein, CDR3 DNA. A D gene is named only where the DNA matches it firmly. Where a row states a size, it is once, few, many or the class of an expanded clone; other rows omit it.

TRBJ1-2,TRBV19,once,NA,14,CASSVLQGGGGYTF,TGTGCCAGTAGTGTTCTCCAGGGAGGGGGAGGCTACACCTTC
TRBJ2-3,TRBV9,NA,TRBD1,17,CASSASGTGRSADTQYF,TGTGCCAGCAGCGCTTCCGGGACAGGGCGATCGGCAGATACGCAGTATTTT
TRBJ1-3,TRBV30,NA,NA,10,CAWSGNTIYF,TGTGCCTGGAGCGGGAACACCATATATTTT
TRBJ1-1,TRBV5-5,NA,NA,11,CASTLAAEAFF,TGTGCCAGCACCCTGGCGGCTGAAGCTTTCTTT
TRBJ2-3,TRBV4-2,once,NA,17,CASSQVYGRTRTDTQYF,TGTGCCAGCAGCCAAGTTTATGGGCGTACGCGCACAGATACGCAGTATTTT
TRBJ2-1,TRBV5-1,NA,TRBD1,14,CASSRGQGNNEQFF,TGCGCCAGCAGCAGGGGACAGGGTAACAATGAGCAGTTCTTC
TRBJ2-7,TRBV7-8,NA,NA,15,CASSPTGYPSYEQYF,TGTGCCAGCAGCCCAACAGGGTACCCATCCTACGAGCAGTACTTC
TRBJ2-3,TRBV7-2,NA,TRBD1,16,CASSQIQGTPWDTQYF,TGTGCCAGCAGTCAGATACAGGGGACCCCATGGGATACGCAGTATTTT
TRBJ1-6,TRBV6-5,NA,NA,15,CASSYGRAYNSPLHF,TGTGCCAGCAGTTACGGCAGGGCCTATAATTCACCCCTCCACTTT
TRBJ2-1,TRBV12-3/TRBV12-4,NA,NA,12,CASSPSPNEQFF,TGTGCCAGCAGTCCCAGTCCCAATGAGCAGTTCTTC
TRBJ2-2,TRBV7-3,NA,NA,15,CASSPTGTRTGELFF,TGTGCCAGCAGCCCCACGGGGACACGCACCGGGGAGCTGTTTTTT
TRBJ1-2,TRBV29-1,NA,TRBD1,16,CSVGGAGTATNYGYTF,TGCAGCGTTGGAGGGGCCGGGACAGCCACTAACTATGGCTACACCTTC
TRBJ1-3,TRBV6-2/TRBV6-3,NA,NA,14,CASSYHSSGNTIYF,TGTGCCAGCAGTTACCACAGCTCTGGAAACACCATATATTTT
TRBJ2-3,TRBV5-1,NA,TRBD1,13,CASSFQGADTQYF,TGCGCCAGCAGCTTCCAGGGGGCTGATACGCAGTATTTT
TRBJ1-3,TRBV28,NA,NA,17,CASSISRGRSSGNTIYF,TGTGCCAGCAGCATCTCAAGGGGCAGGAGTTCTGGAAACACCATATATTTT
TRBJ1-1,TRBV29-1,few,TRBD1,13,CSVKGQWNTEAFF,TGCAGCGTAAAGGGACAGTGGAACACTGAAGCTTTCTTT
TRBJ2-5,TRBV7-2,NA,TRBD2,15,CASSEGPGEGETQYF,TGTGCCAGCAGCGAGGGACCGGGGGAGGGAGAGACCCAGTACTTC
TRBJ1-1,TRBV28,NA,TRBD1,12,CASREGTGRTFF,TGTGCCAGCAGGGAAGGGACAGGGAGAACTTTCTTT
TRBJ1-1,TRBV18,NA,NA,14,CASSPGEGRTEAFF,TGTGCCAGCTCACCAGGGGAGGGGAGGACTGAAGCTTTCTTT
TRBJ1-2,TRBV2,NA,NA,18,CASREDSYVGRRIHGYTF,TGTGCCAGCAGGGAAGACTCCTACGTTGGGCGAAGAATTCATGGCTACACCTTC
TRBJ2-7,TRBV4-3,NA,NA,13,CASSPGHLYEQYF,TGCGCCAGCAGCCCCGGACACCTCTACGAGCAGTACTTC
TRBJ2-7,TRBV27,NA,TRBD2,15,CASRPGTSVPYEQYF,TGTGCCAGCAGACCCGGGACTAGCGTTCCCTACGAGCAGTACTTC
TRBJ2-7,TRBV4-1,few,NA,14,CASSSPGALDEQYF,TGCGCCAGCAGCTCCCCAGGGGCTCTCGACGAGCAGTACTTC
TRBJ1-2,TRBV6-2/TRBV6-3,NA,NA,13,CASSPGDTENYTF,TGTGCCAGCAGCCCCGGCGACACAGAAAACTACACCTTC
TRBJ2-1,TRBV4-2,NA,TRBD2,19,CASSQDGVLAGGPHNEQFF,TGTGCCAGCAGCCAAGATGGGGTGCTAGCGGGAGGGCCCCACAATGAGCAGTTCTTC
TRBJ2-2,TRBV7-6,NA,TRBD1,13,CASGTGFTGELFF,TGTGCCAGCGGGACAGGGTTCACCGGGGAGCTGTTTTTT
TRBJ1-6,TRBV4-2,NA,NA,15,CASSPRTDYNSPLHF,TGTGCCAGCAGCCCTCGGACTGACTATAATTCACCCCTCCACTTT
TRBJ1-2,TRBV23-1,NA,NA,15,CASSQPAGRLYGYTF,TGCGCCAGCAGTCAACCTGCGGGACGACTCTATGGCTACACCTTC
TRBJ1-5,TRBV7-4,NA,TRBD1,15,CASSPRDRSNQPQHF,TGTGCCAGCAGCCCCCGGGACAGAAGCAATCAGCCCCAGCATTTT
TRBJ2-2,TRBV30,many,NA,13,CAWSVPGTGELFF,TGTGCCTGGAGTGTACCAGGGACCGGGGAGCTGTTTTTT
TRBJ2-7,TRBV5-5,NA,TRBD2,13,CASSPVRGYEQYF,TGTGCCAGCAGCCCCGTGCGGGGGTACGAGCAGTACTTC
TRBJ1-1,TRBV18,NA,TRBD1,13,CASSSAGGTEAFF,TGTGCCAGCTCATCCGCAGGGGGTACTGAAGCTTTCTTT
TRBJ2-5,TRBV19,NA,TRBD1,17,CASSLRTGGIAQETQYF,TGTGCCAGTAGTCTCCGGACAGGGGGCATCGCCCAAGAGACCCAGTACTTC
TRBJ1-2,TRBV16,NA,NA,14,CASSQSQAGDGYTF,TGTGCCAGCAGCCAAAGTCAGGCAGGGGATGGCTACACCTTC
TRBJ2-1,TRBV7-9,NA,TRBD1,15,CASSARDRELGEQFF,TGTGCCAGCAGCGCCCGGGACAGGGAATTAGGTGAGCAGTTCTTC
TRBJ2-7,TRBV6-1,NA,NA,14,CASRVQVSSYEQYF,TGTGCCAGCAGAGTACAGGTCTCCTCCTACGAGCAGTACTTC
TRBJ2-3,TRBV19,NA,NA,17,CASSIGVRAASTDTQYF,TGTGCCAGTAGTATCGGGGTTAGAGCGGCAAGCACAGATACGCAGTATTTT
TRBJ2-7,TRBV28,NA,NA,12,CASSLARGEQYF,TGTGCCAGCAGTTTGGCGAGGGGGGAGCAGTACTTC
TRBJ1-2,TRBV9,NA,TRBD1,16,CASSSTGGEVSSGYTF,TGTGCCAGCAGCTCAACAGGGGGCGAGGTATCTAGTGGCTACACCTTC
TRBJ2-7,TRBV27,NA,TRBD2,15,CASRALGGNFHEQYF,TGTGCCAGCAGAGCCCTCGGGGGGAATTTCCACGAGCAGTACTTC
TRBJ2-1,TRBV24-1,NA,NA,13,CATSDPDSDEQFF,TGTGCCACCAGTGACCCTGACAGTGATGAGCAGTTCTTC
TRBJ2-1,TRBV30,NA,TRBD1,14,CAWSHGQGADEQFF,TGTGCCTGGAGTCACGGACAGGGGGCGGATGAGCAGTTCTTC